This T cell receptor (beta chain) derives from a study of naive and memory T cell subsets. Study conclusions and caveats: This RNA-based method may be sensitive to activation-related transcript changes.

TCR cDNA received a 3' ligated oligonucleotide that carried a UMI. Whole blood, 2.5 ml, came from adult healthy volunteers. Unsorted total RNA, roughly 1 to 1000 ng, was DNase treated before reverse transcription. The SP2 primer and nested alpha and beta constant region primers amplified ligated cDNA in four rounds. Alpha and beta constant region primers primed reverse transcription for blood and skin samples. Via MiXCR, TCRdb re-called the 5' RACE reads, giving one row per CDR3 protein. The sample lists 48,000 or so distinct CDR3 sequences, around 4.7% occurring once. This clonotype has at least ten counts. The target antigen is unknown. This receptor was taken from a female donor in good health.

DNA for the CDR3: TGCGCCAGCAGCCAAGATTATTCACCCCTCCACTTT. Protein: CASSQDYSPLHF. V gene TRBV4-3 combines with J gene TRBJ1-6, with D uncertain. The V and J ends lost 0 bases and 8 bases respectively, with 2 bases between them. Per the germline V gene, CDR1 is LGHNA and CDR2 is YSLEER. This CDR3 has 12 amino acids.